The 19 T cell receptor beta chains below come from one sample, sequenced in a study of cytomegalovirus exposure and HLA in healthy donors. Produced via immunoSEQ multiplex PCR; TCRdb's table is partial and in-frame only. The table includes 150,000 to 250,000 clones, roughly 88% detected once. The sequenced material came from PBMCs. These receptors were taken from a woman in her 30s in good health and CMV-seropositive.

This clone turned up a few times. V gene TRBV28 combines with J gene TRBJ2-4, with 8 positions matching TRBD1. Germline lookup yields CDR1 MDHEN and CDR2 SYDVKM. The CDR3 has 16 amino acids. The V and J ends lost 7 bases and 0 bases, in that order; junction bases with no gene match: 8. In nucleotides, the CDR3 is TGTGCCAGCACCTCGGGACAGGTTATAGCCAAAAACATTCAGTACTTC. Protein sequence: CASTSGQVIAKNIQYF.

The chain uses TRBV6-6 and TRBJ1-2; D is ambiguous. The CDR3 is 11 amino acids. V gave up 6 bases and J gave up 4 bases, with 6 bases separating them. Looked up from germline, CDR1 is MNHNY and CDR2 is SVGAGI (reference sequence). CDR3 protein: CASSTSYGYTF. The CDR3 DNA reads TGTGCCAGCAGCACTTCCTATGGCTACACCTTC.

The table lists this clone with a count of one. The CDR3 is CASSLIRERVADTQYF. The DNA of the CDR3 is TGTGCCAGCAGCCTAATCCGGGAGCGGGTGGCAGATACGCAGTATTTT. The rearrangement joins TRBV5-6 to TRBJ2-3; TRBD2 might be the D (6 bases). V was cut by 4 bases and J by 4 bases, with 19 bases left in between. Germline lookup yields CDR1 SGHDT and CDR2 YYEEEE. The CDR3 sequence is 16 residues long.

V is TRBV10-3 and J is TRBJ1-3; D gene ambiguous. The ends were cut back, 0 bases at V and 2 bases at J, with 11 bases in the middle. Germline assignment: CDR1 ENHRY and CDR2 SYGVKD. The CDR3 consists of 16 residues. The CDR3 nucleotides are TGTGCCATCAGTGAGTCGACTCAGATAACTGGAAACACCATATATTTT. Translating gives CAISESTQITGNTIYF.

The chain employs TRBV18 and TRBJ2-1; a weak D match, TRBD2 (5 bases). CDR1 is KGHSH, CDR2 LQKENI, per germline. V dropped 1 base and J dropped 9 bases, with 7 bases sitting between them. The length of the CDR3 is 12 residues. CDR3 DNA: TGTGCCAGCTCACCACGAGGGTTTGAGCAGTTCTTC. It yields the protein CASSPRGFEQFF.

The genes are TRBV4-1 and TRBJ2-2; TRBD1 is a possible D gene (6 bases). CDR1 and CDR2 from the germline V gene are MGHRA and YSYEKL. The CDR3 loop spans 17 amino acids. Trimming shortened V by 0 bases and J by 0 bases, and 11 bases separated the two germline ends. CDR3 nucleotide sequence: TGCGCCAGCAGCCAAGAAGGAGAGGGGGCGAACACCGGGGAGCTGTTTTTT. This codes for CASSQEGEGANTGELFF.

This clone was recorded a few times. J is TRBJ2-2 and V is TRBV5-1; D is perhaps TRBD1 (5 bases). In germline, CDR1 is SGHRS, CDR2 YFSETQ. V was cut by 0 bases and J by 4 bases, with 10 bases left in between. This CDR3 contains 15 residues. The CDR3 DNA follows: TGCGCCAGCAGCTTGGAGGGGTACTCCACCGGGGAGCTGTTTTTT. This encodes CASSLEGYSTGELFF. Drawing the rest from reference TRBV5-1 and TRBJ2-2, the complete variable domain is KAGVTQTPRYLIKTRGQQVTLSCSPISGHRSVSWYQQTPGQGLQFLFEYFSETQRNKGNFPGRFSGRQFSNSRSEMNVSTLELGDSALYLCASSLEGYSTGELFFGEGSRLTVL.

This chain uses TRBV29-1 with TRBJ2-5; no reliable D call. V was trimmed by 5 bases and J by 1 base, leaving 11 bases between them. The CDR3 has 13 amino acids. Germline-derived CDR1 and CDR2 are SQVTM and ANQGSEA. The CDR3 coding sequence is TGCAGCGTTCGTTGGGCAGTCCAAGAGACCCAGTACTTC. This encodes CSVRWAVQETQYF.

This clone was counted once. The rearrangement uses TRBV7-9 and TRBJ2-1, with 7 positions matching TRBD1. The V and J ends lost 5 bases and 3 bases, in that order; junction bases with no gene match: 7. The CDR3 runs to 15 residues. Germline CDR1 is SEHNR and CDR2 is FQNEAQ (reference sequence). The CDR3, as DNA: TGTGCCAGCAGCGCGGACAGGTGGGGCTACAATGAGCAGTTCTTC. Encoded protein: CASSADRWGYNEQFF.

The chain carries TRBV2 and TRBJ1-4, with no clear D. The germline V gene encodes CDR1 SNHLY and CDR2 FYNNEI. The germline V and J ends were trimmed by 4 bases and 10 bases, with 16 bases remaining between them. The CDR3 contains 14 residues. DNA of the CDR3: TGTGCCAGCAGTGCCTTGGTGACTCAAGGAAAACTGTTTTTT. Encoded protein: CASSALVTQGKLFF.

The chain couples TRBV6-1 to TRBJ2-1; D is perhaps TRBD2 (5 bases). Germline CDR1 reads MNHNS; CDR2 reads SASEGT. Trimming took 3 bases from V and 0 from J, leaving 9 bases between them. CDR3 length: 15 residues. CDR3 in amino acids: CASSELTSSYNEQFF. The CDR3 DNA reads as TGTGCCAGCAGTGAGCTTACTAGCTCCTACAATGAGCAGTTCTTC.

The chain carries TRBV6-5 and TRBJ1-1; 7 bases map to TRBD1. V was clipped by 4 bases and J by 0 bases; unmatched bases: 5. Germline assignment: CDR1 MNHEY and CDR2 SVGAGI. There are 15 residues in the CDR3. The CDR3 DNA is TGTGCCAGCAGTTCGGCGACAGGGATGAACACTGAAGCTTTCTTT. Its translation is CASSSATGMNTEAFF.

V is TRBV30 and J is TRBJ1-2, with a tentative D call TRBD1 (5 bases). The CDR3 spans 15 residues. The V and J ends lost 6 bases and 5 bases respectively, with 22 bases between them. The germline CDR1 and CDR2 sequences are GTSNPN and SVGIG (reference sequence). CDR3 nucleotides: TGTGCCTGCCACAATGGGGCAGGATTGGGTTATGGCTACACCTTC. Translation gives CACHNGAGLGYGYTF.

This clone was detected once. The V and J genes are TRBV7-2 and TRBJ1-5; D perhaps matches TRBD1 (5 bases). CDR1 SGHTA and CDR2 FQGNSA come from the germline V gene. Trimming cost V 5 bases and J 0 bases, with 23 bases left between them. CDR3 length equals 19 residues. CDR3 DNA: TGTGCCAGCAGCGCGGGACCTCGACGCTCCAGCAGTAGCAATCAGCCCCAGCATTTT. This sequence encodes CASSAGPRRSSSSNQPQHF.

This clone appeared once. The chain carries TRBV5-1 and TRBJ2-1, with 9 bases matching TRBD2. Germline loops: CDR1 SGHRS, CDR2 YFSETQ. The V gene end was trimmed by 4 bases and the J gene end by 6 bases; junction bases not matched to a gene: 11. CDR3 length: 16 amino acids. DNA for the CDR3: TGCGCCAGCAGCCCGAGGATAGCGGGAGCCTTCAATGAGCAGTTCTTC. Protein sequence: CASSPRIAGAFNEQFF.

This clone was detected a few times. The chain links TRBV14 to TRBJ2-3, with D unresolved. The germline gives CDR1 SGHDN, CDR2 FVKESK. CDR3 length: 14 residues. V was cut by 1 base and J by 6 bases, with 11 bases left in between. CDR3 in DNA: TGTGCCAGCAGCCAAGGCGACCTCAGGGATACGCAGTATTTT. Its protein product is CASSQGDLRDTQYF.

The rearrangement links TRBV5-1 to TRBJ2-1; 9 nucleotides agree with TRBD2. Germline lookup yields CDR1 SGHRS and CDR2 YFSETQ. J was trimmed by 5 bases and V by 4 bases; bases with no gene match: 10. The CDR3 length is 16 residues. CDR3 sequence (DNA): TGCGCCAGCAGCCGTAGCGGGAGAAGCAATAACAATGAGCAGTTCTTC. Translated: CASSRSGRSNNNEQFF.

This sequence joins TRBV5-1 and TRBJ2-1; 8 bases align to TRBD2. CDR3 length: 15 amino acids. V dropped 4 bases and J dropped 3; count of bases not matched to a gene: 6. Per germline, CDR1 SGHRS and CDR2 YFSETQ. The CDR3 DNA reads as TGCGCCAGCAGCACCCCCGGGACTAGCTACAATGAGCAGTTCTTC. This translates into CASSTPGTSYNEQFF.

V and J are TRBV5-5 and TRBJ2-7; TRBD2 aligns across 7 bases. V was clipped by 4 bases and J by 3 bases; unmatched bases: 10. The V gene's germline CDR1 is SGHKS and CDR2 YYEKEE (reference sequence). This CDR3 comprises 15 residues. The CDR3 here is CASSPTGQRGYEQYF. CDR3 sequence (DNA): TGTGCCAGCAGCCCGACCGGTCAGCGGGGCTACGAGCAGTACTTC.